This T cell receptor (beta chain) derives from a study of a mutant IDH1 vaccine in newly diagnosed glioma. TCRdb keeps only in-frame clones here, not all; method: immunoSEQ multiplex PCR. The sample holds about 60,000 clones, over 80% seen once. CDR1 is MGHRA and CDR2 is YSYEKL in the germline V gene. The V end was cut by 3 bases, the J end by 4 bases, with 15 bases between. This CDR3 has 15 amino acids. About this clone: No antigen is known for it.

As to time point: week 23, last vaccination. In the vaccine, a single dose held 300 ug of the mutant IDH1 20-mer peptide, along with topical imiquimod. The specimen was PBMCs, collected from a glioma patient whose treatment included an IDH1 peptide vaccine. The V and J genes are TRBV4-1 and TRBJ1-1; possibly TRBD1 for D (6 bases). This TCR derives from a middle-aged man with glioma. The CDR3 sequence: CASSQDQGRVTEAFF. CDR3 bases: TGCGCCAGCAGCCAGGATCAGGGGAGGGTCACTGAAGCTTTCTTT.